These 23 T cell receptor beta chains were all obtained from the same sample, sequenced in a study of PD-L1 blockade in urothelial cancer. TCRdb's copy holds only in-frame clones and misses some; the assay was immunoSEQ multiplex PCR. The data hold 70,000 or so clones, with roughly nine tenths observed a single time. The sequences come from PBMCs, collected around atezolizumab (anti-PD-L1) treatment. The receptors here all came from a man between 60 and 75 years old with urothelial cancer.

The chain combines TRBV6-1 with TRBJ2-1; TRBD2 agrees at 9 bases. Germline V lookup: CDR1 MNHNS, CDR2 SASEGT. V lost 1 base, J lost 7 bases, and 11 bases stayed unmatched. This CDR3 spans 17 amino acids. The CDR3 region has the DNA TGTGCCAGCAGTGAAGGGCATGGACTAGCGCCGACTAATGAGCAGTTCTTC. Amino acid sequence: CASSEGHGLAPTNEQFF.

CDR3 residues: CAWRTGTLNTEAFF. As DNA, the CDR3 is TGTGCCTGGCGTACCGGGACTTTGAACACTGAAGCTTTCTTT. The rearrangement links TRBV30 to TRBJ1-1, with D possibly being TRBD1 (5 bases). V was shortened by 5 bases and J by 0 bases, with 13 bases between the two germline ends. Germline CDR1 GTSNPN, CDR2 SVGIG (reference sequence). The CDR3 extends over 14 amino acids.

This chain joins TRBV27 and TRBJ1-2, with D tentatively TRBD1 (5 bases). The V end lost 7 bases, the J end lost 2 bases, and 20 bases lay between the germline ends. Germline V lookup: CDR1 MNHEY, CDR2 SMNVEV (reference sequence). This CDR3 is 16 amino acids long. As DNA, the CDR3 is TGTGCCAGCACTCCCCGAGTGGGAGGGGTAAACTATGGCTACACCTTC. It yields the protein CASTPRVGGVNYGYTF.

This chain links TRBV4-1 with TRBJ2-1, with 14 bases identical to TRBD2. With 2 bases clipped from V and 15 bases from J, the junction kept 9 bases outside the gene matches. CDR3 length: 15 residues. In germline, CDR1 is MGHRA, CDR2 YSYEKL. CDR3: CASSQLGLAGVSLFF. The CDR3 region has the DNA TGCGCCAGCAGCCAATTGGGACTAGCGGGAGTCTCTTTGTTCTTC.

The V gene is TRBV20-1, the J gene TRBJ2-3; D not certain. Germline V gene lookup returns CDR1 DFQATT and CDR2 SNEGSKA (reference sequence). The CDR3 totals 11 residues. Trimming removed 3 bases at V and 5 bases at J, with 6 bases between. CDR3 residues: CSASFVDTQYF. The DNA for the CDR3 is TGCAGTGCTAGTTTCGTAGATACGCAGTATTTT.

This rearrangement joins TRBV9 to TRBJ2-7, with 9 bases identical to TRBD1. J gave up 3 bases and V 5 bases, and 9 bases lay outside the gene matches. Germline V gene data show CDR1 as SGDLS and CDR2 as YYNGEE. This CDR3 is built from 15 residues. The CDR3 nucleotides read TGTGCCAGCAGTCGGACAGGGGTCTCCTACTACGAGCAGTACTTC. This encodes CASSRTGVSYYEQYF.

Only one count was recorded for this clone. The chain's CDR3 is CASSYWPGTSGYEQYF. CDR3 sequence (DNA): TGTGCCAGCAGCTATTGGCCGGGGACTAGCGGATACGAGCAGTACTTC. The chain has TRBV11-2 and TRBJ2-7, with 11 bases that match TRBD2. V shed 4 bases, J shed 4 bases, and the junction held 9 bases outside the gene matches. CDR3 size: 16 residues. Germline CDR1 is SGHAT and CDR2 is FQNNGV.

The chain joins TRBV15 to TRBJ2-1; no definite D call. This CDR3 comprises 12 residues. The germline gives CDR1 LNHNV, CDR2 YYDKDF (reference sequence). The germline V and J ends were trimmed by 1 base and 4 bases, with 2 bases remaining between them. CDR3 sequence (DNA): TGTGCCACCAGCAGAGCATACAATGAGCAGTTCTTC. It specifies CATSRAYNEQFF.

The DNA of the CDR3 is TGTGCCAGCAGGGGGGGCACTGAAGCTTTCTTT. Translation: CASRGGTEAFF. V usage is TRBV28 and J usage is TRBJ1-1, with a weak D call TRBD1 (5 bases). From germline, CDR1 is MDHEN and CDR2 SYDVKM. There are 11 residues in the CDR3. V shed 6 bases and J shed 4 bases, with 6 bases lying between them.

CDR3 in DNA: TGTGCCAGCAGCTTACAGGAGAACACTGAAGCTTTCTTT. This sequence encodes CASSLQENTEAFF. This rearrangement joins TRBV7-9 to TRBJ1-1; D call uncertain. V shed 2 bases and J shed 1 base, with 5 bases lying between them. Germline V gene sequence: CDR1 SEHNR, CDR2 FQNEAQ (reference sequence). This CDR3 has 13 residues.

J is TRBJ1-4 and V is TRBV28, with a possible D match to TRBD1 (6 bases). The CDR3 is 15 amino acids. Germline V gives CDR1 MDHEN, CDR2 SYDVKM. V was pared by 4 bases and J by 8 bases, with 17 bases between. The CDR3 loop reads CASSSPGGGGEKLFF. In DNA, the CDR3 is TGTGCCAGCAGTTCCCCCGGGGGCGGGGGGGAAAAACTGTTTTTT.

For this clone: The junction and the germline gene differ at one end; a read error may be behind it. The chain joins TRBV2 to TRBJ2-5, with 7 nucleotides matching TRBD1. Per the germline V gene, CDR1 is SNHLY and CDR2 is FYNNEI. The CDR3 runs 15 residues. CDR3 sequence (DNA): TGTGCCGGCAGTTGGGACAGACTGATACAAGAGACCCAGTACTTC. This translates into CAGSWDRLIQETQYF.

The gene calls are TRBV5-1 and TRBJ2-5, with D possibly TRBD2 on 5 matching bases. Trimming shortened V by 1 base and J by 0 bases, and 7 bases separated the two germline ends. Germline lookup yields CDR1 SGHRS and CDR2 YFSETQ. CDR3 length: 14 amino acids. CDR3 DNA: TGCGCCAGCAGCTTGACCGGGGACCAAGAGACCCAGTACTTC. It specifies CASSLTGDQETQYF.

The chain recombines TRBV6-5 with TRBJ2-3; TRBD2 matches 10 bases. J lost 2 bases, V lost 5 bases, and 4 bases had no gene match. CDR3 size: 15 residues. Germline lookup yields CDR1 MNHEY and CDR2 SVGAGI. The CDR3 DNA reads TGTGCCAGCAGTCAGCTAGCGGGGGACACAGATACGCAGTATTTT. Its protein is CASSQLAGDTDTQYF.

This rearrangement joins TRBV5-1 to TRBJ2-5; 9 bases align to TRBD1. CDR1 is SGHRS and CDR2 is YFSETQ in the germline V gene. This CDR3 has 14 residues. V lost 4 bases and J lost 1; bases outside the gene matches: 2. CDR3 DNA: TGCGCCAGCAGCATGACAGGGGGCCAAGAGACCCAGTACTTC. Residues: CASSMTGGQETQYF.

The V and J genes are TRBV11-2 and TRBJ2-1; D is possibly TRBD2 (7 bases). The V end was cut by 0 bases, the J end by 9 bases, with 15 bases between. This CDR3 has 15 amino acids. Per the germline V gene, CDR1 is SGHAT and CDR2 is FQNNGV. The CDR3 bases are TGTGCCAGCAGCTTAGAATCAGGGAGGGGGGGTGAGCAGTTCTTC. Amino acid sequence: CASSLESGRGGEQFF.

In this sample, this clone turned up a few times. The rearrangement links TRBV19 to TRBJ2-2; TRBD1 might be the D (6 bases). The CDR3 contains 14 residues. V was trimmed by 4 bases and J by 3 bases, leaving 9 bases between them. Looked up from germline, CDR1 is LNHDA and CDR2 is SQIVND (reference sequence). CDR3 loop: CASSTNRDTGELFF. The CDR3 DNA is TGTGCCAGTAGTACTAACAGGGACACCGGGGAGCTGTTTTTT.

The chain recombines TRBV6-1 with TRBJ2-7; 8 bases match TRBD1. CDR1 and CDR2 (germline): MNHNS, SASEGT. V lost 5 bases and J lost 4; bases outside the gene matches: 10. There are 15 residues in the CDR3. This CDR3 is CASSNRGWFVYEQYF. The CDR3 DNA follows: TGTGCCAGCAGTAACAGGGGGTGGTTTGTATACGAGCAGTACTTC.

The CDR3 sequence is CASSREGQGYNSPLHF. Here the CDR3 DNA reads TGTGCCAGCAGCCGAGAGGGACAGGGATATAATTCACCCCTCCACTTT. The J gene is TRBJ1-6, the V gene TRBV4-2; TRBD1 aligns across 9 bases. Germline CDR1 and CDR2: LGHNA and YNFKEQ. Unmatched junction bases numbered 5, after V lost 4 bases and J lost 4 bases. The CDR3 has 16 amino acids.

The chain joins TRBV7-3 to TRBJ1-2; a weak D match, TRBD1 (6 bases). The CDR3 extends over 14 amino acids. The germline gives CDR1 SGHTA, CDR2 FQGTGA. The V and J ends lost 7 bases and 2 bases respectively, with 14 bases between them. DNA for the CDR3: TGTGCCAGCACCTACGGGACATTCAACTATGGCTACACCTTC. Its translation is CASTYGTFNYGYTF.

The gene calls are TRBV6-6 and TRBJ2-7; no reliable D call. Trimming removed 5 bases from V and 2 bases from J, with 7 bases in between. CDR3 length equals 12 residues. CDR1 and CDR2 from the germline V gene are MNHNY and SVGAGI (reference sequence). The chain's CDR3 is CASSTETYEQYF. The DNA of the CDR3 is TGTGCCAGCAGTACAGAGACCTACGAGCAGTACTTC.

This rearrangement joins TRBV9 to TRBJ2-3; 8 bases are shared with TRBD2. Germline V gives CDR1 SGDLS, CDR2 YYNGEE. J lost 1 base, V lost 0 bases, and 1 base had no gene match. The CDR3 is made up of 15 amino acids. The CDR3 DNA is TGTGCCAGCAGCGTAGAGACTAGCGGCACAGATACGCAGTATTTT. This codes for CASSVETSGTDTQYF.

This sequence joins TRBV19 and TRBJ1-5, with 8 bases identical to TRBD1. The germline V gene has CDR1 LNHDA and CDR2 SQIVND (reference sequence). This CDR3 is 16 amino acids long. The V and J ends lost 5 bases and 2 bases, in that order; junction bases with no gene match: 8. Here the CDR3 reads CASSPFGQGGNQPQHF. CDR3 in DNA: TGTGCCAGTAGTCCCTTCGGACAGGGAGGCAATCAGCCCCAGCATTTT.